The present T cell receptor (beta chain) was sequenced within a study of CD8+ T cells in alopecia areata. Across the study: Tofacitinib dosing lasted 6 to 18 months, which was then followed by 6 months off drug.

Study-level findings and limits: It was observed that many expanded lesional clones persisted in scalp and blood during tofacitinib. The link between baseline CD8+ expansion and response remains uncertain with one nonresponder.

CDR3 length equals 13 residues. With 0 bases removed from V and 0 bases from J, the gap between germline ends came to 4 bases. Germline lookup yields CDR1 SGHNT and CDR2 YYREEE (reference sequence). Once RNA had been extracted, it was reverse transcribed into cDNA to act as the sequencing template. This table comes from immunoSEQ multiplex PCR, and its TCRdb copy is limited to in-frame clones, with some not included. The profile shows around 110,000 clones, roughly three fifths of them singletons. Regarding treatment: oral pan-JAK inhibitor, 5-10 mg twice daily. This clone was counted once. Its specificity is unknown.

The chain employs TRBV5-4 and TRBJ2-7; D gene uncertain. The receptor comes from a human donor with alopecia areata. Here the sequenced sample was CD8+ T cells sorted from blood, taken at week 24, from a patient treated with tofacitinib. DNA of the CDR3: TGTGCCAGCAGCTTGGGGAGCTCCTACGAGCAGTACTTC. This encodes CASSLGSSYEQYF.